The 2 T cell receptor beta chains reported below all come from one sample, sequenced in a study of T cell responses to AZD1222 COVID-19 vaccine (dated by TCRdb to the early 2020s). The library was obtained by the immunoSEQ multiplex PCR assay. In its TCRdb copy, this immuneACCESS table keeps in-frame sequences only and misses some clones. Where compared with another copy, unresolved V genes explain less than half of these, and the others have no known cause. Within this sample are over 100,000 clones, with around 86% of them counted one time only. The ten largest clones represent about 6% of the sample. According to the study, the label for this sample's time point signals: baseline before first vaccination. The specimen was peripheral blood, collected on day 0 of AZD1222 vaccination. Receptor source: an adult in good health.

The J gene is TRBJ2-5, the V gene TRBV30; D is possibly TRBD2 (6 bases). CDR3 size: 12 residues. The germline CDR1 and CDR2 sequences are GTSNPN and SVGIG (reference sequence). V lost 0 bases to trimming and J lost 5 bases, with 7 bases between them. The CDR3 region has the DNA TGTGCCTGGAGTGTAGGAGGGGAGACCCAGTACTTC. Its protein product is CAWSVGGETQYF.

The V gene is TRBV7-2, the J gene TRBJ1-1, with 8 positions matching TRBD1. V shed 6 bases, J shed 4 bases, and the junction held 10 bases outside the gene matches. The CDR3 totals 15 residues. Germline CDR1 SGHTA, CDR2 FQGNSA. This CDR3 is CASRPDRGESTEAFF. As DNA, the CDR3 is TGTGCCAGCAGGCCCGACAGGGGCGAGAGCACTGAAGCTTTCTTT.